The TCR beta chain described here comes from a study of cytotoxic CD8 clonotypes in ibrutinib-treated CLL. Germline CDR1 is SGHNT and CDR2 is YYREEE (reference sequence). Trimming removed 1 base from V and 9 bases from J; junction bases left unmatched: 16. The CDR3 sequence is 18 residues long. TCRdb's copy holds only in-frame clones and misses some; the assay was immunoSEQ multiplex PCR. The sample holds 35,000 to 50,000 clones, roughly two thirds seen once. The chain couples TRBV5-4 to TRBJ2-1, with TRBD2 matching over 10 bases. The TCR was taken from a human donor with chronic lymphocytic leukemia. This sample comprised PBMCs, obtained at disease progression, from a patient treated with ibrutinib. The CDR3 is CASSLSSSGSLSRLEQFF. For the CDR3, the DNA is TGTGCCAGCAGCTTGAGCTCTAGCGGGAGCCTCTCGCGACTTGAGCAGTTCTTC.